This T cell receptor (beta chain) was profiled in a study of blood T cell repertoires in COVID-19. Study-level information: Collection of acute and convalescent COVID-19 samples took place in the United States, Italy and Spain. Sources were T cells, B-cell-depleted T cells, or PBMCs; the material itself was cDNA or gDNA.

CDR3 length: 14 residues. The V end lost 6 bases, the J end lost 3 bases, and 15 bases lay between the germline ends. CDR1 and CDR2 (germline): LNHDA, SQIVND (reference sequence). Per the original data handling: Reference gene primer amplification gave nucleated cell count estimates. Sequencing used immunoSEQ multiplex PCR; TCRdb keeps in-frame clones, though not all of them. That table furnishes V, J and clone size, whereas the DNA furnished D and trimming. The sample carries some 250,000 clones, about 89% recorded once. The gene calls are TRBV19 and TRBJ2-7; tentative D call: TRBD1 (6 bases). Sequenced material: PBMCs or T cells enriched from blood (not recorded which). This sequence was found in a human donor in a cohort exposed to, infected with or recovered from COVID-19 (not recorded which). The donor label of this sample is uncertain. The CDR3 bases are TGTGCCAGTAGCTGGTCCGGGACACTCTACGAGCAGTACTTC. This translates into CASSWSGTLYEQYF.